The 9 T cell receptor beta chains below were found in one sample sequenced in a study of cytomegalovirus exposure and HLA in healthy donors. It was with 60 Vbeta and 13 Jbeta primers that the PCR ran. Sequencing was performed with immunoSEQ multiplex PCR; in TCRdb, only in-frame clones are kept and a portion is missing. This table has roughly 56,000 clones, more than 60% appearing once. The sample comprised PBMCs. The receptors were gathered from a man over 45 in good health and CMV-seropositive.

This clone was detected only a few times. CDR3 sequence: CASSSGLAGGPDTDTQYF. In DNA form, the CDR3 reads TGTGCCAGCAGCTCCGGACTAGCGGGAGGGCCGGACACAGATACGCAGTATTTT. The V call is TRBV28, the J call TRBJ2-3; the match to TRBD2 covers 15 bases. V shed 6 bases, J shed 2 bases, and the junction held 9 bases outside the gene matches. This CDR3 is 18 amino acids long. Germline V gene lookup returns CDR1 MDHEN and CDR2 SYDVKM.

The rearrangement uses TRBV27 and TRBJ1-1; D remains ambiguous. This CDR3 spans 13 amino acids. Trimming removed 5 bases at V and 8 bases at J, with 15 bases between. The germline V gene has CDR1 MNHEY and CDR2 SMNVEV (reference sequence). The CDR3 sequence: CASSPFPPVEAFF. Here the CDR3 DNA reads TGTGCCAGCAGTCCATTTCCTCCGGTCGAAGCTTTCTTT.

This chain joins TRBV6-6 and TRBJ1-1; 8 bases map to TRBD1. Germline lookup yields CDR1 MNHNY and CDR2 SVGAGI (reference sequence). The CDR3 covers 16 residues. The ends lost 4 bases at V and 6 bases at J; junction bases unmatched: 13. This CDR3 reads CASSFPPTRGQAEAFF. The CDR3 coding sequence is TGTGCCAGCAGTTTCCCCCCGACGAGGGGACAGGCTGAAGCTTTCTTT.

The rearrangement uses TRBV5-1 and TRBJ2-1; TRBD1 matches 9 bases. The germline gives CDR1 SGHRS, CDR2 YFSETQ. The CDR3 extends over 15 amino acids. V was clipped by 7 bases and J by 5 bases; unmatched bases: 10. The CDR3 bases are TGCGCCAGCGCCCCCCCCCGGACAGGGGACAATGAGCAGTTCTTC. Its protein product is CASAPPRTGDNEQFF.

The J gene is TRBJ2-1, the V gene TRBV5-5, with 10 bases identical to TRBD1. The CDR3 runs 16 residues. V lost 4 bases, J lost 0 bases, and 4 bases stayed unmatched. From germline, CDR1 is SGHKS and CDR2 YYEKEE (reference sequence). In DNA, the CDR3 is TGTGCCAGCAGCGGAAGGACAGGGGGCTCCTACAATGAGCAGTTCTTC. Protein sequence: CASSGRTGGSYNEQFF.

This clone was seen more than once but under ten times. V and J are TRBV27 and TRBJ1-5; 9 bases map to TRBD1. The CDR3 contains 14 residues. J gave up 3 bases and V 6 bases, and 3 bases lay outside the gene matches. Germline V CDR1 and CDR2: MNHEY, SMNVEV (reference sequence). The DNA of the CDR3 is TGTGCCAGCAGGACAGGGGGGTCCAATCAGCCCCAGCATTTT. Its translation is CASRTGGSNQPQHF.

The chain employs TRBV6-5 and TRBJ1-2; 7 bases are shared with TRBD1. Germline values: CDR1 MNHEY, CDR2 SVGAGI. The CDR3 runs 13 residues. J gave up 8 bases and V 5 bases, and 8 bases lay outside the gene matches. The CDR3 sequence is CASSTGVSGGYTF. Here the CDR3 DNA reads TGTGCCAGCAGTACAGGGGTCTCGGGGGGCTACACCTTC.

This chain uses TRBV2 with TRBJ2-6, with 10 bases fitting TRBD1. This CDR3 spans 19 amino acids. Germline CDR1 is SNHLY and CDR2 is FYNNEI. The V gene end was trimmed by 4 bases and the J gene end by 0 bases; junction bases not matched to a gene: 9. The CDR3 DNA sequence: TGTGCCAGCAGTGGACAGGGGGCCTTCGTTATCTCTGGGGCCAACGTCCTGACTTTC. As protein: CASSGQGAFVISGANVLTF.

The chain carries TRBV7-2 and TRBJ2-1; D may be TRBD1 (6 bases). The V gene's germline CDR1 is SGHTA and CDR2 FQGNSA. This CDR3 spans 13 amino acids. V dropped 1 base and J dropped 8 bases, with 9 bases sitting between them. The DNA for the CDR3 is TGTGCCAGCAGCTTAGGGGGGCGGGATGAGCAGTTCTTC. Translating gives CASSLGGRDEQFF. The full variable domain, in which reference TRBV7-2 and TRBJ2-1 provide the parts outside the CDR3, is GAGVSQSPSNKVTEKGKDVELRCDPISGHTALYWYRQSLGQGLEFLIYFQGNSAPDKSGLPSDRFSAERTGGSVSTLTIQRTQQEDSAVYLCASSLGGRDEQFFGPGTRLTVL.